Following are 20 T cell receptor beta chains from one sample sequenced in a study of T cell responses to AZD1222 COVID-19 vaccine. The data were produced by immunoSEQ multiplex PCR, yet TCRdb's version contains in-frame clones alone and is incomplete. The table has 90,000 to 150,000 clones, 87% seen once. Specimen: peripheral blood, collected on day 0 of AZD1222 vaccination. Every receptor here comes from an adult in good health.

J is TRBJ2-1 and V is TRBV24-1; 7 bases align to TRBD1. Germline V CDR1 and CDR2: KGHDR, SFDVKD. V lost 4 bases and J lost 10; bases outside the gene matches: 0. The CDR3 is made up of 11 amino acids. The DNA of the CDR3 is TGTGCCACCAGTGAAGGGGGCGAGCAGTTCTTC. It translates to CATSEGGEQFF.

The chain uses TRBV6-5 and TRBJ1-5; 7 nucleotides match TRBD1. J was trimmed by 6 bases and V by 5 bases; bases with no gene match: 7. The germline V gene encodes CDR1 MNHEY and CDR2 SVGAGI. This CDR3 has 14 amino acids. The CDR3 nucleotides are TGTGCCAGCAGTCCTGACAGGGTGGGTCAGCCCCAGCATTTT. It encodes CASSPDRVGQPQHF.

V usage is TRBV7-3 and J usage is TRBJ2-1; TRBD2 agrees at 11 bases. Germline trimming cut 5 bases from V and 4 bases from J; bases unmatched to any gene: 7. CDR1 SGHTA and CDR2 FQGTGA come from the germline V gene. The CDR3 runs 16 residues. The CDR3 reads CASSPAGTSGYNEQFF. CDR3 in DNA: TGTGCCAGCAGCCCTGCCGGGACTAGCGGTTACAATGAGCAGTTCTTC. The complete variable domain, with remaining parts taken from reference TRBV7-3 and TRBJ2-1, reads GAGVSQTPSNKVTEKGKYVELRCDPISGHTALYWYRQSLGQGPEFLIYFQGTGAADDSGLPNDRFFAVRPEGSVSTLKIQRTERGDSAVYLCASSPAGTSGYNEQFFGPGTRLTVL.

The chain is built from TRBV28 and TRBJ1-5; possible D gene TRBD1, 6 bases. Looked up from germline, CDR1 is MDHEN and CDR2 is SYDVKM. Between the trimmed V and J ends, which lost 10 bases and 3 bases, there was a span of 13 bases. The CDR3 extends over 13 amino acids. Written as DNA, the CDR3 is TGTGCCATCGCGGGGGGCCTCAATCAGCCCCAGCATTTT. This codes for CAIAGGLNQPQHF. The full variable domain, rest sourced from reference TRBV28 and TRBJ1-5, is DVKVTQSSRYLVKRTGEKVFLECVQDMDHENMFWYRQDPGLGLRLIYFSYDVKMKEKGDIPEGYSVSREKKERFSLILESASTNQTSMYLCAIAGGLNQPQHFGDGTRLSIL.

The chain is built from TRBV13 and TRBJ2-5; TRBD2 aligns across 8 bases. This CDR3 region has 15 residues. Trimming took 5 bases from V and 2 from J; bases not matched to a gene: 7. Looked up from germline, CDR1 is PRHDT and CDR2 is FYEKMQ (reference sequence). CDR3 in DNA: TGTGCCAGCAGCCGACGGACTAGCCCTCAAGAGACCCAGTACTTC. Its protein product is CASSRRTSPQETQYF.

The J gene is TRBJ1-2, the V gene TRBV19; no reliable D call. Germline V CDR1 and CDR2: LNHDA, SQIVND (reference sequence). Trimming removed 6 bases at V and 5 bases at J, with 19 bases between. This CDR3 comprises 15 residues. CDR3 amino acids: CASRFEAGKNYGYTF. Written as DNA, the CDR3 is TGTGCCAGTAGATTTGAGGCGGGGAAGAATTATGGCTACACCTTC.

The chain has TRBV30 and TRBJ1-2, with D maybe TRBD1 (6 bases). Germline values: CDR1 GTSNPN, CDR2 SVGIG (reference sequence). This CDR3 has 13 amino acids. V lost 0 bases to trimming and J lost 5 bases, with 10 bases between them. CDR3 nucleotides: TGTGCCTGGAGTGTAAGCCAGGGGTATGGCTACACCTTC. This encodes CAWSVSQGYGYTF.

The J gene is TRBJ2-2, the V gene TRBV7-3; possible D gene TRBD1, 7 bases. This CDR3 is 16 amino acids long. CDR1 is SGHTA and CDR2 is FQGTGA in the germline V gene. V shed 4 bases and J shed 2 bases, with 14 bases lying between them. As DNA, the CDR3 is TGTGCCAGCAGCTCCCGCAGGGGGGAAAACACCGGGGAGCTGTTTTTT. Translating it yields CASSSRRGENTGELFF.

The V and J genes are TRBV5-6 and TRBJ2-3; maybe TRBD2 (6 bases). In germline, CDR1 is SGHDT, CDR2 YYEEEE. The V gene lost 0 bases and the J gene lost 1 base, with 15 bases spanning the gap. The CDR3 sequence is 17 residues long. CDR3 protein: CASSLVKGGDGTDTQYF. The CDR3 nucleotides read TGTGCCAGCAGCTTGGTAAAGGGAGGAGATGGCACAGATACGCAGTATTTT.

The rearrangement joins TRBV4-3 to TRBJ2-3, with 9 positions matching TRBD2. The CDR3 extends over 16 amino acids. Losses at the gene ends were 4 bases for V and 2 bases for J; bases not matched to a gene: 7. Germline CDR1 LGHNA, CDR2 YSLEER. CDR3 bases: TGCGCCAGCAGCCCTCGACTAGCGGAGTACACAGATACGCAGTATTTT. This translates into CASSPRLAEYTDTQYF.

The chain couples TRBV19 to TRBJ2-2; TRBD2 aligns across 12 bases. The CDR3 spans 16 residues. J gave up 4 bases and V 3 bases, and 3 bases lay outside the gene matches. Germline V gene lookup returns CDR1 LNHDA and CDR2 SQIVND (reference sequence). CDR3 residues: CASSIASGRVTGELFF. The CDR3 DNA is TGTGCCAGTAGTATTGCTAGCGGGAGGGTCACCGGGGAGCTGTTTTTT.

The V gene is TRBV12-3 or TRBV12-4, the J gene TRBJ2-1, with D unclear. This CDR3 has 12 amino acids. Trimming pared 2 bases from V and 7 bases from J, leaving 6 bases between. The DNA for the CDR3 is TGTGCCAGCAGTTTAATGGTTAATGAGCAGTTCTTC. This sequence encodes CASSLMVNEQFF.

The V gene is TRBV2, the J gene TRBJ1-2, with 9 positions matching TRBD1. Germline V lookup: CDR1 SNHLY, CDR2 FYNNEI. The CDR3 runs 15 residues. V trimming: 5 bases; J trimming: 6 bases; junction bases outside the gene matches: 10. CDR3 sequence (DNA): TGTGCCAGCAGTAAGGCCGAAACAGGGGGCCATGGCTACACCTTC. Translation: CASSKAETGGHGYTF. Full variable domain (outside the CDR3, taken from reference TRBV2 and TRBJ1-2): EPEVTQTPSHQVTQMGQEVILRCVPISNHLYFYWYRQILGQKVEFLVSFYNNEISEKSEIFDDQFSVERPDGSNFTLKIRSTKLEDSAMYFCASSKAETGGHGYTFGSGTRLTVV.

CDR3 sequence: CASSGKALYEQYF. Here the CDR3 DNA reads TGCGCCAGCAGCGGGAAGGCCCTCTACGAGCAGTACTTC. The V gene is TRBV10-2, the J gene TRBJ2-7; D is perhaps TRBD2 (5 bases). Per germline, CDR1 WSHSY and CDR2 SAAADI. Between the trimmed V and J ends, which lost 6 bases and 3 bases, there was a span of 12 bases. CDR3 length equals 13 residues.

The genes are TRBV28 and TRBJ1-4; 7 positions agree with TRBD1. This CDR3 contains 14 residues. V trimming: 3 bases; J trimming: 8 bases; junction bases outside the gene matches: 6. The germline CDR1 and CDR2 sequences are MDHEN and SYDVKM. CDR3 sequence: CASSFDRVLEKLFF. CDR3 sequence (DNA): TGTGCCAGCAGTTTCGACAGGGTCCTGGAAAAACTGTTTTTT.

The CDR3 DNA is TGCGCCAGCAGCTTGGCCGGAAATTCACCCCTCCACTTT. Protein sequence: CASSLAGNSPLHF. This chain connects TRBV5-1 to TRBJ1-6, with D hard to call. CDR1 is SGHRS and CDR2 is YFSETQ in the germline V gene. This CDR3 is built from 13 residues. Trimming pared 0 bases from V and 7 bases from J, leaving 5 bases between.

The rearrangement joins TRBV14 to TRBJ1-4, with D possibly matching TRBD1 (6 bases). Germline V lookup: CDR1 SGHDN, CDR2 FVKESK. V lost 2 bases to trimming and J lost 11 bases, with 15 bases between them. The CDR3 is made up of 14 amino acids. CDR3 residues: CASSQQGTGEKLFF. CDR3 bases: TGTGCCAGCAGCCAACAGGGGACGGGAGAGAAACTGTTTTTT.

The J gene is TRBJ2-3, the V gene TRBV20-1; no clear D gene. The CDR3 consists of 11 residues. V was pared by 8 bases and J by 1 base, with 7 bases between. Looked up from germline, CDR1 is DFQATT and CDR2 is SNEGSKA (reference sequence). CDR3 in DNA: TGCAGTACTCGAGGCACAGATACGCAGTATTTT. The encoded protein is CSTRGTDTQYF.

The chain carries TRBV18 and TRBJ2-2; perhaps TRBD1 as D (6 bases). The V gene lost 1 base and the J gene lost 6 bases, with 6 bases spanning the gap. Germline-derived CDR1 and CDR2 are KGHSH and LQKENI. The CDR3 is made up of 13 amino acids. Here the CDR3 DNA reads TGTGCCAGCTCACCACAGGGGGCCGGGGAGCTGTTTTTT. As protein: CASSPQGAGELFF.

The chain links TRBV18 to TRBJ1-1, with 8 bases aligning to TRBD1. Germline CDR1 KGHSH, CDR2 LQKENI. The J segment lost 0 bases and the V segment lost 3 bases, leaving 12 bases of the junction unmatched. This CDR3 is built from 18 residues. The CDR3 DNA sequence: TGTGCCAGCTCACCCGCCATGCGACAGGGGTCAGTGAACACTGAAGCTTTCTTT. This encodes CASSPAMRQGSVNTEAFF.